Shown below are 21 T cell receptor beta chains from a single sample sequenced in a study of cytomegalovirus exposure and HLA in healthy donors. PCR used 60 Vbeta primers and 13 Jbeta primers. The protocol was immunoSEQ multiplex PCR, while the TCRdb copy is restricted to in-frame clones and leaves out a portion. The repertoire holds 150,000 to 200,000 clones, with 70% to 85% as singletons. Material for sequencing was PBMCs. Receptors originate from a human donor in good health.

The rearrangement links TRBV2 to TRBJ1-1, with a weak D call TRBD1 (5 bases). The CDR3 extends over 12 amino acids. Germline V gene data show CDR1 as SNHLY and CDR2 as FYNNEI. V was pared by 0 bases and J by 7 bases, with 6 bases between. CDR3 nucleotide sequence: TGTGCCAGCAGTGAAGCGGGACTTGAAGCTTTCTTT. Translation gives CASSEAGLEAFF.

The CDR3 region is CACTIRDRGAYEQYF. In nucleotides, the CDR3 is TGTGCCTGCACAATCCGGGACAGGGGAGCCTACGAGCAGTACTTC. V and J are TRBV30 and TRBJ2-7, with 10 bases that match TRBD1. V gave up 6 bases and J gave up 2 bases; unmatched junction bases: 10. The V gene's germline CDR1 is GTSNPN and CDR2 SVGIG (reference sequence). The CDR3 spans 15 residues.

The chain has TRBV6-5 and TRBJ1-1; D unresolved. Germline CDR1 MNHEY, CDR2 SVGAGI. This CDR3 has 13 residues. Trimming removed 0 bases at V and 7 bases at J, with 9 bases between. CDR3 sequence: CASSYSVGDEAFF. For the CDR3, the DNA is TGTGCCAGCAGTTACTCTGTCGGGGATGAAGCTTTCTTT.

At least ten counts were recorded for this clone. Here the CDR3 reads CASSQGLRDGYTF. In DNA, the CDR3 is TGCGCCAGCAGCCAGGGCTTGAGGGATGGCTACACCTTC. The V gene is TRBV4-3, the J gene TRBJ1-2; no clear D gene. The V end was cut by 3 bases, the J end by 6 bases, with 11 bases between. Germline V gene sequence: CDR1 LGHNA, CDR2 YSLEER. The CDR3 consists of 13 residues.

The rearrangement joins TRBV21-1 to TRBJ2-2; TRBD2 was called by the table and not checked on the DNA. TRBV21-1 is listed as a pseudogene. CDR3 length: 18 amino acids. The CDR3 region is CASITPGLAGDENGELFF. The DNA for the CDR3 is TGTGCCAGCATAACTCCGGGACTAGCGGGGGACGAGAACGGGGAGCTGTTTTTT.

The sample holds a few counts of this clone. CDR3 amino acids: CASGLVRGQGAGEQYF. DNA for the CDR3: TGTGCTAGTGGTTTGGTACGGGGACAGGGGGCGGGAGAGCAGTACTTC. V is TRBV12-5 and J is TRBJ2-7, with 12 positions matching TRBD1. This CDR3 contains 16 residues. Germline V CDR1 and CDR2: LGHNT, FRNRAP. V was pared by 0 bases and J by 7 bases, with 7 bases of the junction left unmatched.

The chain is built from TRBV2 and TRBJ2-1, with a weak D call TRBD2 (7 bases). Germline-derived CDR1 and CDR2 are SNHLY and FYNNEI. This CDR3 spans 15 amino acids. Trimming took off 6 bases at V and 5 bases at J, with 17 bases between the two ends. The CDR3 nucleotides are TGTGCCAGCAGAGCCTCGGGGGGCCCCGACAATGAGCAGTTCTTC. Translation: CASRASGGPDNEQFF.

The CDR3 region is CASRADSDTDTQYF. CDR3 nucleotide sequence: TGTGCCAGCAGAGCAGACTCAGACACAGATACGCAGTATTTT. The chain links TRBV2 to TRBJ2-3; D remains ambiguous. V was shortened by 6 bases and J by 2 bases, with 12 bases between the two germline ends. The CDR3 is 14 residues long. Per the germline V gene, CDR1 is SNHLY and CDR2 is FYNNEI.

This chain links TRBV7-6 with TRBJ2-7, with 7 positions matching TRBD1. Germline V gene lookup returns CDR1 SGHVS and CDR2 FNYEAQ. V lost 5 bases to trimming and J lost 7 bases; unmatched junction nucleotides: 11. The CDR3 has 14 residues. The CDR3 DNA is TGTGCCAGCAGCGCCAGGGACAGCTCCAATGAGCAGTACTTC. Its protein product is CASSARDSSNEQYF.

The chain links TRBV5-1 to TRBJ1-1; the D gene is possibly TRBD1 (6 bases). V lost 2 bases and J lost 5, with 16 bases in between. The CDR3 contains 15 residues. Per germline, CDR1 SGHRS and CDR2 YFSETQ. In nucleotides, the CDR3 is TGCGCCAGCAGCTTCTGGGGGGGGCCGAGTACTGAAGCTTTCTTT. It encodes CASSFWGGPSTEAFF.

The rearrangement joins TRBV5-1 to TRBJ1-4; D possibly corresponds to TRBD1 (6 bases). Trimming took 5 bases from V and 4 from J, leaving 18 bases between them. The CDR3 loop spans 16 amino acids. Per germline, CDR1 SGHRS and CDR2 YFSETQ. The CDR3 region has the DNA TGCGCCAGCAGTTTCGACAGGATTGGACATAATGAAAAACTGTTTTTT. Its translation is CASSFDRIGHNEKLFF. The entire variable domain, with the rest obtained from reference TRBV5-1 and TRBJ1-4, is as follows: KAGVTQTPRYLIKTRGQQVTLSCSPISGHRSVSWYQQTPGQGLQFLFEYFSETQRNKGNFPGRFSGRQFSNSRSEMNVSTLELGDSALYLCASSFDRIGHNEKLFFGSGTQLSVL.

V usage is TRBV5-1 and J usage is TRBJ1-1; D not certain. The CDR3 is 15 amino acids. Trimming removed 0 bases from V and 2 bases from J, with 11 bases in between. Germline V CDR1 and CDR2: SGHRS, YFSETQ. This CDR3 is CASSLDGIANTEAFF. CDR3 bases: TGCGCCAGCAGCTTGGACGGCATAGCTAACACTGAAGCTTTCTTT.

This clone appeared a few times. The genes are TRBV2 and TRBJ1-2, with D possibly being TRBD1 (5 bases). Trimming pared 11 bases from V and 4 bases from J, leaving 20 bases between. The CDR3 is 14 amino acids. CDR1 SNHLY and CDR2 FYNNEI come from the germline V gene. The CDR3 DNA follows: TGTGCCTGCTCCCCCCTACAGGCCACCTATGGCTACACCTTC. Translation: CACSPLQATYGYTF. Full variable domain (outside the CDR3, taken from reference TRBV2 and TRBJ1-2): EPEVTQTPSHQVTQMGQEVILRCVPISNHLYFYWYRQILGQKVEFLVSFYNNEISEKSEIFDDQFSVERPDGSNFTLKIRSTKLEDSAMYFCACSPLQATYGYTFGSGTRLTVV.

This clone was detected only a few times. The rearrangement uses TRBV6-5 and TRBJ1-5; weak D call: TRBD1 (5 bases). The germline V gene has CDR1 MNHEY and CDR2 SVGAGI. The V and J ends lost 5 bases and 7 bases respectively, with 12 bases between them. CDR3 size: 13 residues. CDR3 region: CASSRGHLQPQHF. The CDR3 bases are TGTGCCAGCAGTCGCGGACACCTCCAGCCCCAGCATTTT.

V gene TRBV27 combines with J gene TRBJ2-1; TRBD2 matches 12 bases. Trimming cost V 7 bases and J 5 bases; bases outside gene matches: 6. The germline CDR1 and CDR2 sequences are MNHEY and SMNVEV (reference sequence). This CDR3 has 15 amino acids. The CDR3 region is CASKRLAGGDNEQFF. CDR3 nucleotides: TGTGCCAGCAAACGGCTAGCGGGGGGGGACAATGAGCAGTTCTTC.

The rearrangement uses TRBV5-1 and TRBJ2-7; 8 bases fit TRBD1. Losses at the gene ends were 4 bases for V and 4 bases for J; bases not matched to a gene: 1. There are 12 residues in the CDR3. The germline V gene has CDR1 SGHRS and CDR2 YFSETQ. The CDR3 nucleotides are TGCGCCAGCAGCGGACAGGGTTACGAGCAGTACTTC. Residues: CASSGQGYEQYF.

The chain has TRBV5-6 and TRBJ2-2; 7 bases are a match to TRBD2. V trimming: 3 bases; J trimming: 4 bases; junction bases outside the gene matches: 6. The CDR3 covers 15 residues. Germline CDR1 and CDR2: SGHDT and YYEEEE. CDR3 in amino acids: CASSSRGGSTGELFF. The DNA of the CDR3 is TGTGCCAGCAGCTCACGCGGGGGATCCACCGGGGAGCTGTTTTTT. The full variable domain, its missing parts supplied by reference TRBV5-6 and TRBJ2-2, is DAGVTQSPTHLIKTRGQQVTLRCSPKSGHDTVSWYQQALGQGPQFIFQYYEEEERQRGNFPDRFSGHQFPNYSSELNVNALLLGDSALYLCASSSRGGSTGELFFGEGSRLTVL.

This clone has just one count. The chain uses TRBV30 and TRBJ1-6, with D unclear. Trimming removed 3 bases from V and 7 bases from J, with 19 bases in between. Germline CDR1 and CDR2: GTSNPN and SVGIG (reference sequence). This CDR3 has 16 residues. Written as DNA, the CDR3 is TGTGCCTGGAGACGCCGGGCTCCAAGGGAGAATTCACCCCTCCACTTT. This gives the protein CAWRRRAPRENSPLHF.

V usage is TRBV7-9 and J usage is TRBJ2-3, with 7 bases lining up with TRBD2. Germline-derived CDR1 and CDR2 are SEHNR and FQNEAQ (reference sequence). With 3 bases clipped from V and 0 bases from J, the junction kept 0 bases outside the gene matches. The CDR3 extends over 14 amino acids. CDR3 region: CASSFGGSTDTQYF. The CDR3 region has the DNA TGTGCCAGCAGCTTCGGGGGGAGCACAGATACGCAGTATTTT.

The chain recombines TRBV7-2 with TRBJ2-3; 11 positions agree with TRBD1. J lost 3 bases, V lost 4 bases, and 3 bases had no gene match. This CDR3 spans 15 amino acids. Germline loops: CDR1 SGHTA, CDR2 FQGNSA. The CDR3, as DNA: TGTGCCAGCAGCTCGGACAGGGGGCGAACAGATACGCAGTATTTT. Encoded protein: CASSSDRGRTDTQYF.

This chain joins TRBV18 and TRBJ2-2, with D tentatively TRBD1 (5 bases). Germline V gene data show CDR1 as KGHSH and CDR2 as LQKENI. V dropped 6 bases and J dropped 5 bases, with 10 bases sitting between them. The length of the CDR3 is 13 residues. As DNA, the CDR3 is TGTGCCAGCTCGTCGACAGAGACCGGGGAGCTGTTTTTT. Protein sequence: CASSSTETGELFF.